This TCR beta chain was documented in a study of cytomegalovirus exposure and HLA in healthy donors. V was clipped by 4 bases and J by 12 bases; unmatched bases: 8. There are 13 residues in the CDR3. Germline CDR1 SGHRS, CDR2 YFSETQ. This clone was seen a handful of times. Its antigen is not identified. Points from the study as a whole: According to the study, 180 or so TCR beta chains were cytomegalovirus-associated. Per a prior analysis, the majority of TCR beta V segments were productive roughly 87% or roughly 30% of the time.

This PCR relied on a set of 60 Vbeta primers and 13 Jbeta primers. Sequencing was performed with immunoSEQ multiplex PCR; in TCRdb, only in-frame clones are kept and a portion is missing. The data show around 200,000 clones, roughly four fifths seen once. Sequenced sample: PBMCs. The origin of this receptor is a man between 50 and 59 years old in good health and CMV-seronegative. The V call is TRBV5-1, the J call TRBJ2-1; TRBD1 aligns across 9 bases. The CDR3 region is CASSPRTGEGQFF. DNA for the CDR3: TGCGCCAGCAGCCCCCGGACAGGGGAAGGGCAGTTCTTC.